One sample yielded the 14 T cell receptor beta chains listed below, sequenced in a study of T cells in Graves' hyperthyroidism and ophthalmopathy. RNA transcripts yielded amplified TCR beta CDR3 regions. TCR CDR3 underwent first-round RT-PCR with the HTBI primer set. TCRdb recomputed calls from the multiplex PCR reads with MiXCR, one row per CDR3 protein. The sample records about 400,000 distinct CDR3 sequences, under 15% being singletons. What was sequenced was blood. Receptors originate from a young woman with Graves' hyperthyroidism.

This clonotype was counted many times. The chain joins TRBV12-3 or TRBV12-4 to TRBJ2-4; 12 bases are shared with TRBD1. V lost 5 bases, J lost 8 bases, and 4 bases stayed unmatched. This CDR3 is 14 amino acids long. CDR3 region: CASSRDRGQDIQYF. The CDR3 DNA is TGTGCCAGCAGTCGGGACAGGGGGCAGGACATTCAGTACTTC.

This clonotype appeared many times. This rearrangement joins TRBV20-1 to TRBJ2-2, with 7 bases matching TRBD1. Trimming cost V 3 bases and J 5 bases; bases outside gene matches: 6. This CDR3 is 14 amino acids long. Germline assignment: CDR1 DFQATT and CDR2 SNEGSKA (reference sequence). The chain's CDR3 is CSASRSGGTGELFF. The CDR3 bases are TGCAGTGCTAGTCGGTCAGGGGGAACCGGGGAGCTGTTTTTT.

This clonotype was observed many times. This sequence joins TRBV30 and TRBJ2-3, with 9 bases aligning to TRBD1. The germline V gene encodes CDR1 GTSNPN and CDR2 SVGIG (reference sequence). V shed 5 bases, J shed 4 bases, and the junction held 1 base outside the gene matches. The CDR3 is 12 amino acids. DNA of the CDR3: TGTGCCTGGGGGACAGGGCCAGATACGCAGTATTTT. As protein: CAWGTGPDTQYF.

In its sample, this clonotype was seen many times. V usage is TRBV11-2 and J usage is TRBJ2-1; D unresolved. V lost 2 bases, J lost 0 bases, and 11 bases lay in between. Per the germline V gene, CDR1 is SGHAT and CDR2 is FQNNGV. The CDR3 covers 16 residues. CDR3 DNA: TGTGCCAGCAGCTTACGGACCCGCAGCTCCTACAATGAGCAGTTCTTC. Its translation is CASSLRTRSSYNEQFF.

This clonotype was seen repeatedly, ten times or more. The chain employs TRBV7-3 and TRBJ2-7; possibly TRBD2 for D (6 bases). V was trimmed by 5 bases and J by 4 bases, leaving 18 bases between them. The CDR3 is made up of 15 amino acids. CDR1 is SGHTA and CDR2 is FQGTGA in the germline V gene. The CDR3 coding sequence is TGTGCCAGCAGCCTCGGACCGGGAGACCAGTACGAGCAGTACTTC. This sequence encodes CASSLGPGDQYEQYF.

Comment on this clonotype: A read error is possible here, since a much larger clone lies one base away. The V gene is TRBV20-1, the J gene TRBJ2-1; 10 bases are a match to TRBD2. This CDR3 is 16 amino acids long. Per the germline V gene, CDR1 is DFQATT and CDR2 is SNEGSKA (reference sequence). The V segment lost 3 bases and the J segment 6 bases; nucleotides outside the gene matches: 11. CDR3 sequence (DNA): TGCAGTGCTAGGGGTCCTCGAGCGGGAGGGGGCAATGAGCAGTTCTTC. Amino acid sequence: CSARGPRAGGGNEQFF.

At least ten counts were recorded for this clonotype. J is TRBJ2-5 and V is TRBV6-1; unclear D gene. V was trimmed by 11 bases and J by 1 base, leaving 11 bases between them. This CDR3 spans 12 amino acids. From germline, CDR1 is MNHNS and CDR2 SASEGT. Here the CDR3 reads CASGRIQETQYF. CDR3 sequence (DNA): TGTGCCTCCGGACGGATCCAAGAGACCCAGTACTTC.

In its sample, this clonotype was seen many times. V usage is TRBV11-1 and J usage is TRBJ2-2; D call uncertain. The CDR3 length is 12 residues. Germline CDR1 and CDR2: SGHAT and FQDESV (reference sequence). Trimming left V 9 bases short and J 7 bases short, with 12 bases between. CDR3 protein: CASVHSSGELFF. As DNA, the CDR3 is TGTGCCAGTGTCCACTCGAGCGGGGAGCTGTTTTTT.

This clonotype came up many times. CDR3 DNA: TGTGCCAGCAGTCCGCCAGCGAACACTGAAGCTTTCTTT. This translates into CASSPPANTEAFF. The J gene is TRBJ1-1, the V gene TRBV6-1; D is undetermined. V was trimmed by 5 bases and J by 1 base, leaving 8 bases between them. CDR1 and CDR2 (germline): MNHNS, SASEGT. The CDR3 covers 13 residues.

This clonotype occurred a few times. The chain uses TRBV5-1 and TRBJ2-1; TRBD2 agrees at 10 bases. This CDR3 has 15 residues. V trimming: 4 bases; J trimming: 9 bases; junction bases outside the gene matches: 10. Germline V lookup: CDR1 SGHRS, CDR2 YFSETQ. CDR3 sequence reads: CASSRLASGSPEQFF. DNA of the CDR3: TGCGCCAGCAGCCGTCTGGCTAGCGGGAGCCCTGAGCAGTTCTTC.

The genes are TRBV11-2 and TRBJ1-2; D is unclear. This CDR3 contains 15 residues. V was clipped by 0 bases and J by 2 bases, with 10 bases between them. From germline, CDR1 is SGHAT and CDR2 FQNNGV. The CDR3 DNA is TGTGCCAGCAGCTTAGACCTGACTCCGAACTATGGCTACACCTTC. Translating it yields CASSLDLTPNYGYTF.

The V gene is TRBV3-1, the J gene TRBJ2-7, with D perhaps being TRBD1 or TRBD2 (5 bases each). V was shortened by 4 bases and J by 0 bases, with 16 bases between the two germline ends. The CDR3 totals 16 residues. From germline, CDR1 is LGHDT and CDR2 YNNKEL (reference sequence). Here the CDR3 reads CASSRPGRSRSYEQYF. In DNA form, the CDR3 reads TGTGCCAGCAGCCGACCGGGACGGTCACGCTCCTACGAGCAGTACTTC.

The J gene is TRBJ2-5, the V gene TRBV6-9, with D possibly being TRBD2 (5 bases). V shed 7 bases and J shed 2 bases, with 11 bases lying between them. Germline CDR1 MNHGY, CDR2 SVAAGI. The CDR3 has 13 amino acids. CDR3 nucleotide sequence: TGTGCCAGCATACGCGGGTTACAAGAGACCCAGTACTTC. Residues: CASIRGLQETQYF.

The table lists this clonotype with a few counts. The genes are TRBV25-1 and TRBJ2-3; D assignment may be TRBD1 or TRBD2 (6 bases each). V gave up 1 base and J gave up 3 bases, with 11 bases separating them. The CDR3 contains 15 residues. Germline loops: CDR1 MGHDK, CDR2 SYGVNS. The CDR3, as DNA: TGTGCCAGCAGTGAATGGGGGGCGAAGACAGATACGCAGTATTTT. Translated, it gives CASSEWGAKTDTQYF.